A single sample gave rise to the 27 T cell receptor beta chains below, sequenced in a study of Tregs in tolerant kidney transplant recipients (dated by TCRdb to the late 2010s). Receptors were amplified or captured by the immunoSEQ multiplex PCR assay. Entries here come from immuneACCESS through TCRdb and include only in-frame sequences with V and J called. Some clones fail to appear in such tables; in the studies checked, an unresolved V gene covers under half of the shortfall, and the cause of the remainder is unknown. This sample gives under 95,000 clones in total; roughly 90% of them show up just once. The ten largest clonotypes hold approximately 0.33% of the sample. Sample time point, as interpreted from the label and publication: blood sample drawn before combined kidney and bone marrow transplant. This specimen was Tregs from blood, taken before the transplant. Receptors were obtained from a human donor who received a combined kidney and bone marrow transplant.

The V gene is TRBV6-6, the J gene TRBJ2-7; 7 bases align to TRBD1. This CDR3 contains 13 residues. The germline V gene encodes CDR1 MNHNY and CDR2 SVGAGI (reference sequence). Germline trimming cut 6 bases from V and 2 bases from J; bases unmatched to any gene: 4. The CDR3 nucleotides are TGTGCCAGCAGAGAGACAGGGCCCTACGAGCAGTACTTC. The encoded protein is CASRETGPYEQYF.

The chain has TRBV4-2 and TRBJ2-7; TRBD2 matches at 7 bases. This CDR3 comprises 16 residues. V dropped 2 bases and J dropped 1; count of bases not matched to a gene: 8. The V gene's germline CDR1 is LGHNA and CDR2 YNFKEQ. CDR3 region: CASSQSGAGDSYEQYF. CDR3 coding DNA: TGTGCCAGCAGCCAAAGTGGGGCGGGAGATTCCTACGAGCAGTACTTC.

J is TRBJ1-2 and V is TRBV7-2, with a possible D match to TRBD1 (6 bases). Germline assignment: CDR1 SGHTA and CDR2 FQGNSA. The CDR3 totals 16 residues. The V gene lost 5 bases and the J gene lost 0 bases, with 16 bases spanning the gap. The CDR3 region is CASSPGQPQTNYGYTF. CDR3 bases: TGTGCCAGCAGCCCCGGACAGCCACAAACTAACTATGGCTACACCTTC.

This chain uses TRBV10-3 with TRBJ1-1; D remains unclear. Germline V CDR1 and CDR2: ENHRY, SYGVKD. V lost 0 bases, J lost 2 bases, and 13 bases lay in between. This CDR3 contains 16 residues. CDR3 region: CAISESGRRLNTEAFF. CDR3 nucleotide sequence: TGTGCCATCAGTGAGTCGGGTAGACGGCTAAACACTGAAGCTTTCTTT.

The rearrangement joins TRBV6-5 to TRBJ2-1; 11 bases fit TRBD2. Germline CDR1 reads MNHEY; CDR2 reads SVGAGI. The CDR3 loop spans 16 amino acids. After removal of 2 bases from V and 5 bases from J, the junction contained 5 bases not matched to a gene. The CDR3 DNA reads TGTGCCAGCAGTTACGGTGCTAGCGGGAGGAACAATGAGCAGTTCTTC. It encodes CASSYGASGRNNEQFF.

The CDR3 DNA sequence: TGTGCCAGCACGTCCGCCGGGGAAGGTAACACTGAAGCTTTCTTT. Translated: CASTSAGEGNTEAFF. V is TRBV28 and J is TRBJ1-1; D remains ambiguous. Germline values: CDR1 MDHEN, CDR2 SYDVKM. The CDR3 runs 15 residues. V dropped 7 bases and J dropped 2 bases, with 17 bases sitting between them.

The CDR3 coding sequence is TGTGCCAGCAGCTTAGGGGGAAACACCATATATTTT. Encoded protein: CASSLGGNTIYF. This chain connects TRBV7-9 to TRBJ1-3; D not certain. CDR3 length: 12 residues. Germline loops: CDR1 SEHNR, CDR2 FQNEAQ (reference sequence). V was cut by 1 base and J by 4 bases, with 2 bases left in between. The full variable domain, its missing parts supplied by reference TRBV7-9 and TRBJ1-3, is DTGVSQNPRHKITKRGQNVTFRCDPISEHNRLYWYRQTLGQGPEFLTYFQNEAQLEKSRLLSDRFSAERPKGSFSTLEIQRTEQGDSAMYLCASSLGGNTIYFGEGSWLTVV.

The CDR3 sequence is CASSYQGGTNEKLFF. The CDR3 region has the DNA TGCGCCAGCAGCTATCAGGGTGGTACTAATGAAAAACTGTTTTTT. This chain joins TRBV5-1 and TRBJ1-4; D possibly corresponds to TRBD1 (5 bases). The CDR3 is 15 amino acids. CDR1 SGHRS and CDR2 YFSETQ come from the germline V gene. Trimming cost V 3 bases and J 2 bases, with 11 bases left between them.

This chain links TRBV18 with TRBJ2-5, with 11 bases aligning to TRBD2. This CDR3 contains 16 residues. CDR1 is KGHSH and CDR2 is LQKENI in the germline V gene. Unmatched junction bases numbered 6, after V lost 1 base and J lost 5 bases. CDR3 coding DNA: TGTGCCAGCTCACCACTACTAGCGGGAGAAGGGGAGACCCAGTACTTC. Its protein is CASSPLLAGEGETQYF.

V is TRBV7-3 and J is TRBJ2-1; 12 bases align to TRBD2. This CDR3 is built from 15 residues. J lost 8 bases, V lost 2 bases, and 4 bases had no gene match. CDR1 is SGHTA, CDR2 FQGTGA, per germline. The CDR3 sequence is CASSLGLAGLDEQFF. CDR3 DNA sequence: TGTGCCAGCAGCTTAGGACTAGCGGGGCTCGATGAGCAGTTCTTC.

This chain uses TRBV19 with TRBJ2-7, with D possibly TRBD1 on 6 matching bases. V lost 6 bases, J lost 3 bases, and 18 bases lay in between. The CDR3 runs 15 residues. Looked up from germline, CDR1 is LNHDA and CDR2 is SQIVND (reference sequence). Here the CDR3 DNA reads TGTGCCAGTAGCCCTAGGGCACAGGGAGTCTACGAGCAGTACTTC. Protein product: CASSPRAQGVYEQYF.

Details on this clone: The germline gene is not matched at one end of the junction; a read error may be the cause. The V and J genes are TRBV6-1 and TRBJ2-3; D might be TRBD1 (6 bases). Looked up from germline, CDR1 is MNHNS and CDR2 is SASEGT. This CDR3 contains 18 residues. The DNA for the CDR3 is TGTGCCAGCAGTGTAATCTCGATAAGAGGACAGATCACAGATGCGCAGTATTTT. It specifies CASSVISIRGQITDAQYF.

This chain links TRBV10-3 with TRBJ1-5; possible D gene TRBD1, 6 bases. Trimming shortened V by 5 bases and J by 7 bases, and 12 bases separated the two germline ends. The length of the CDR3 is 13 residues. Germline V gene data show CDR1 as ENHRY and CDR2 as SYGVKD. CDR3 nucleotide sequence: TGTGCCATCAGTCCAGGGGTATTACAGCCCCAGCATTTT. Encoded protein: CAISPGVLQPQHF.

The chain's CDR3 is CASSLAGGLASDTQYF. DNA of the CDR3: TGTGCCAGCAGCTTGGCCGGAGGACTAGCGTCAGATACGCAGTATTTT. This chain joins TRBV5-4 and TRBJ2-3, with 9 bases aligning to TRBD2. The V gene end was trimmed by 0 bases and the J gene end by 4 bases; junction bases not matched to a gene: 6. The CDR3 loop spans 16 amino acids. From germline, CDR1 is SGHNT and CDR2 YYREEE (reference sequence).

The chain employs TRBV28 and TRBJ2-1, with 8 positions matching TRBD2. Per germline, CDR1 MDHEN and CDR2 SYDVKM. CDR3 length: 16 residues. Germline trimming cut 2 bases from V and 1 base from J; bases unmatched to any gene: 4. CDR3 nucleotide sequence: TGTGCCAGCAGTTTAACAAGCGGGAGTTCCTACAATGAGCAGTTCTTC. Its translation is CASSLTSGSSYNEQFF. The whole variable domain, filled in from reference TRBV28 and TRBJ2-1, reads DVKVTQSSRYLVKRTGEKVFLECVQDMDHENMFWYRQDPGLGLRLIYFSYDVKMKEKGDIPEGYSVSREKKERFSLILESASTNQTSMYLCASSLTSGSSYNEQFFGPGTRLTVL.

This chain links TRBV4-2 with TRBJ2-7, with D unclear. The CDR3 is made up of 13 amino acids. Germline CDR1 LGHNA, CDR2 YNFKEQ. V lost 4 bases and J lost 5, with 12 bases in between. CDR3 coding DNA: TGTGCCAGCAGCCCCACTTTAAAAGACGAGCAGTACTTC. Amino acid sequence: CASSPTLKDEQYF.

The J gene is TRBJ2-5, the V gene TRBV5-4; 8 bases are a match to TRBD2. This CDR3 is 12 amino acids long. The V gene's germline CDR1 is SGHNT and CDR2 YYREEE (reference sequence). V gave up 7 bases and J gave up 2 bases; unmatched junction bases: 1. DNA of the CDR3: TGTGCCAGCGGGACTAGACAAGAGACCCAGTACTTC. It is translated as CASGTRQETQYF.

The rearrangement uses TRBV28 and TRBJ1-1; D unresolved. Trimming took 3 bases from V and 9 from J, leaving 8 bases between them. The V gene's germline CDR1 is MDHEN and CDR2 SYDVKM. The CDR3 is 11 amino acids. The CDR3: CASSFSLQAFF. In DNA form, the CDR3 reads TGTGCCAGCAGTTTTTCACTCCAAGCTTTCTTT. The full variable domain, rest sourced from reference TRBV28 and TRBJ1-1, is DVKVTQSSRYLVKRTGEKVFLECVQDMDHENMFWYRQDPGLGLRLIYFSYDVKMKEKGDIPEGYSVSREKKERFSLILESASTNQTSMYLCASSFSLQAFFGQGTRLTVV.

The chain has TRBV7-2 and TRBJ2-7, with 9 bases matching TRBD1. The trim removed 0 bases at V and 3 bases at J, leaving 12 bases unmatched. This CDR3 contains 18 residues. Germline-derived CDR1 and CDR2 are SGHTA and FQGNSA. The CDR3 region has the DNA TGTGCCAGCAGCTTAGCCACCGCGGGGACAGGGTTCTTCTACGAGCAGTACTTC. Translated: CASSLATAGTGFFYEQYF.

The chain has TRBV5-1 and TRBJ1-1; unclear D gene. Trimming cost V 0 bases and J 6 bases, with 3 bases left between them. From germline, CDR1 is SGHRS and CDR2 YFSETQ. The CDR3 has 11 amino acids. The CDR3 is CASSLGPEAFF. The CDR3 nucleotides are TGCGCCAGCAGCTTGGGGCCTGAAGCTTTCTTT.

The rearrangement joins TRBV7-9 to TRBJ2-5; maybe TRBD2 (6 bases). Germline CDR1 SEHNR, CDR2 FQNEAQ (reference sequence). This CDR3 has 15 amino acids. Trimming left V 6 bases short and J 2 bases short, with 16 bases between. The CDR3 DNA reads TGTGCCAGCAGTCCCAACGGAGGGATTCAAGAGACCCAGTACTTC. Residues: CASSPNGGIQETQYF.

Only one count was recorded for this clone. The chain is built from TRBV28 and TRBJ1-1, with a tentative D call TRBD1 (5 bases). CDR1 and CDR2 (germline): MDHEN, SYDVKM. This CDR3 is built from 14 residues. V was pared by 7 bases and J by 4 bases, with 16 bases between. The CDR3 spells CASIVREGATEAFF. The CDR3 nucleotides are TGTGCCAGCATCGTCAGGGAGGGAGCCACTGAAGCTTTCTTT.

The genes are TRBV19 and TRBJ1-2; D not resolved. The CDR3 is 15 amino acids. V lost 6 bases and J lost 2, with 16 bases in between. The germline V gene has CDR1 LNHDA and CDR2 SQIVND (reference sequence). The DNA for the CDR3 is TGTGCCAGTAGCCCCTGGAAGGACCTGAACTATGGCTACACCTTC. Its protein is CASSPWKDLNYGYTF.

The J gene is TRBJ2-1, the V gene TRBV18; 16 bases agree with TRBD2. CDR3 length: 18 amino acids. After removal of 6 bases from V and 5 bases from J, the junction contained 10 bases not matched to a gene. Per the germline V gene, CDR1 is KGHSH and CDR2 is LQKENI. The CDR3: CASSLPGLAGGPHNEQFF. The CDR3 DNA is TGTGCCAGCTCTCTCCCGGGACTAGCGGGAGGGCCCCACAATGAGCAGTTCTTC.

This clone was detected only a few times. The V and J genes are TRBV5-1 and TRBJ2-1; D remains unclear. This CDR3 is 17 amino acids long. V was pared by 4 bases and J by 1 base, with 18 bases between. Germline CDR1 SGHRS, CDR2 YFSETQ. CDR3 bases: TGCGCCAGCAGCCCCGGGTACTCCACTGTGTCCTACAATGAGCAGTTCTTC. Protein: CASSPGYSTVSYNEQFF. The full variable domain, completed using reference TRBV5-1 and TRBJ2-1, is KAGVTQTPRYLIKTRGQQVTLSCSPISGHRSVSWYQQTPGQGLQFLFEYFSETQRNKGNFPGRFSGRQFSNSRSEMNVSTLELGDSALYLCASSPGYSTVSYNEQFFGPGTRLTVL.

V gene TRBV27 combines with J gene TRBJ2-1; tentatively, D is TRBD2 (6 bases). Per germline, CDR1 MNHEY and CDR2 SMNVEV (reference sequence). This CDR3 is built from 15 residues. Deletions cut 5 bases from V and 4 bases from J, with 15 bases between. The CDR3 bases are TGTGCCAGCAGTCTCCGCGGGGATAGATACAATGAGCAGTTCTTC. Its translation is CASSLRGDRYNEQFF.

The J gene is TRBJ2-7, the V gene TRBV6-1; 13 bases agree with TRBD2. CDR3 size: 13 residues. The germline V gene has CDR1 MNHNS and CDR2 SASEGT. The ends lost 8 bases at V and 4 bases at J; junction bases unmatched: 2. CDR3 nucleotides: TGTGCCAGCCAACTAGCGGGAGGGTACGAGCAGTACTTC. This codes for CASQLAGGYEQYF.